A selection of T cell receptor beta chains follows, all from one sample in a study of PD-L1 blockade in urothelial cancer. Clones were sequenced by immunoSEQ multiplex PCR, and TCRdb holds only the in-frame ones, with some missing. The sample has just under 40,000 clones, 80% to 90% seen once. Sequences were derived from PBMCs, sampled around atezolizumab (anti-PD-L1) treatment. The receptors derive from a man aged 60-69 years with urothelial cancer. Both conserved end residues are trimmed from each CDR3.

TRBJ2-5	TRBV11-3	ASSKTLEETQY
TRBJ2-3	TRBV6-1	ASSDPTALADTQY
TRBJ2-3	TRBV6-1	ASSEGGGTDTQY
TRBJ2-7	TRBV21-1	ASVRPRDSTYEQY
TRBJ2-3	TRBV5-1	ASSMTSGYSTDTQY
TRBJ2-1	TRBV19	ASSVLLPPYNEQF
TRBJ2-1	TRBV6-4	ASSDSRGYEQF
TRBJ2-5	TRBV5-1	ASSFSGGALGTQY
TRBJ2-7	TRBV28	ASTSPREQY
TRBJ1-1	TRBV5-1	ASSENQGAEAF
TRBJ2-2	TRBV10-1	ASRRLATTGELF
TRBJ1-6	TRBV11-3	ASSVDRAHYNSPLH
TRBJ1-2	TRBV6-5	ASSPPGQGYGYT
TRBJ2-1	TRBV7-2	ASSLDGGHRLLF
TRBJ2-5	TRBV27	ASSSRTGRETQY
TRBJ1-5	TRBV30	AWSGGSGDQPQH
TRBJ1-3	TRBV28	ASVPQGWALGNTIY
TRBJ1-1	TRBV5-4	ASSQPGGAKRMTEAF
TRBJ2-1	TRBV29-1	SVEDDRGPSYNEQF
TRBJ2-2	TRBV19	ASSPKGAGGPSGELF
TRBJ1-5	TRBV6-6	ASSYSEGARNQPQH
TRBJ2-7	TRBV6-6	ASSYDSGSGEQY
TRBJ2-5	TRBV19	ASSIKADAGGKTQY
TRBJ2-7	TRBV5-1	ASSPGGQGNEQY
TRBJ1-5	TRBV6-6	ATGQGPTPNQPQH
TRBJ2-7	TRBV9	ASSIGALAGVGEQY
TRBJ2-1	TRBV10-3	AISGDGAGDQNEQF